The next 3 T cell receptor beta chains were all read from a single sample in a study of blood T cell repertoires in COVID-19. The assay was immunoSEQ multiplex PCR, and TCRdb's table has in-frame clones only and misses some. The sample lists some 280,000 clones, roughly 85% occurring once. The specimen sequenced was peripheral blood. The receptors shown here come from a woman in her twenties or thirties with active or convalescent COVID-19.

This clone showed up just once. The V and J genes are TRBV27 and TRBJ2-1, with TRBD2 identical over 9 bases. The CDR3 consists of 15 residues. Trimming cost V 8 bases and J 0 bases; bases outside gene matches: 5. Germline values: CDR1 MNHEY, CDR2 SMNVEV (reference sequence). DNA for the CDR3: TGTGCCAGCCTTAAGCGGGGGGCCTCCTACAATGAGCAGTTCTTC. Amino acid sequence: CASLKRGASYNEQFF.

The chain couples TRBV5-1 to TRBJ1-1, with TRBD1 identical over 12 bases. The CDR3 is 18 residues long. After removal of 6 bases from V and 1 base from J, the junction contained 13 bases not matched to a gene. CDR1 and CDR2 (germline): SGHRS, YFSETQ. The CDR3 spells CASKWAAGQGARNTEAFF. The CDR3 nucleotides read TGCGCCAGCAAGTGGGCCGCGGGACAGGGGGCCCGGAACACTGAAGCTTTCTTT.

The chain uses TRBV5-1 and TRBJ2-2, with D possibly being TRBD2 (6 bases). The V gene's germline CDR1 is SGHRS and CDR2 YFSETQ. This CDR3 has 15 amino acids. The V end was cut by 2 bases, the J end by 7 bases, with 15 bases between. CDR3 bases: TGCGCCAGCAGCTTAGGTTTAGCGGCCGGCGGGGAGCTGTTTTTT. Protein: CASSLGLAAGGELFF.